The rows below give T cell receptor beta chains drawn from one sample of a study of response to subunit inactivated influenza vaccine. TCRdb analysed the RT-PCR reads with MiXCR anew, one entry per CDR3 protein. The sample includes about 540,000 distinct CDR3 sequences, 20% to 25% seen only once; the top ten take approximately 2.9%. These data were also filed under a second study, of T cells expressing NK-cell markers.

This specimen was CD4+ T cells sorted from PBMCs, taken 12 days after vaccination. The receptor set was obtained from a man aged 45-65 years who received an inactivated influenza vaccine. CDR3s include the opening cysteine and the closing phenylalanine or tryptophan. D genes are given only for firm matches. Size is omitted from some rows. Given values are once, few, many or a class for expanded clones.

clone size	V gene	J gene	D gene	CDR3 protein	CDR3 DNA
.	TRBV12-3/TRBV12-4	TRBJ2-7	.	CASSRTFSSYEQYF	TGTGCCAGCAGTAGGACTTTTTCCTCCTACGAGCAGTACTTC
few	TRBV5-1	TRBJ2-2	.	CASSFGGTTGELFF	TGCGCCAGCAGCTTCGGGGGTACAACCGGGGAGCTGTTTTTT
.	TRBV7-9	TRBJ2-3	TRBD2	CASSLAQLAGTDTQYF	TGTGCCAGCAGCTTAGCCCAACTAGCGGGAACAGATACGCAGTATTTT
.	TRBV7-9	TRBJ2-7	TRBD2	CASSTRTSANEQYF	TGTGCCAGCAGCACTCGGACTAGCGCCAACGAGCAGTACTTC
.	TRBV2	TRBJ2-2	TRBD2	CASSWGGLLNTGELFF	TGTGCGAGCAGCTGGGGGGGACTTTTGAACACCGGGGAGCTGTTTTTT
.	TRBV6-4	TRBJ1-2	.	CASRSTAWANYGYTF	TGTGCCAGCAGATCGACAGCATGGGCTAACTATGGCTACACCTTC
few	TRBV12-3/TRBV12-4	TRBJ2-7	TRBD1	CASRTTGPSSYEQYF	TGTGCCAGCAGAACGACAGGGCCGAGCTCCTACGAGCAGTACTTC
.	TRBV4-2	TRBJ2-7	.	CASSQVSGDSGEQYF	TGTGCCAGCAGCCAAGTTTCAGGAGACTCCGGGGAGCAGTACTTC
.	TRBV5-1	TRBJ1-1	TRBD1	CASRPTGTGSNTEAFF	TGCGCCAGCCGCCCCACCGGGACAGGGTCGAACACTGAAGCTTTCTTT
.	TRBV30	TRBJ1-1	.	CAWTGLSDTEAFF	TGTGCCTGGACCGGACTGTCGGACACTGAAGCTTTCTTT
.	TRBV7-3	TRBJ2-3	.	CASSLTGADGTTADTQYF	TGTGCCAGCAGCTTAACGGGCGCGGACGGGACAACCGCGGATACGCAGTATTTT
.	TRBV28	TRBJ2-1	TRBD2	CASSRITSGGPSGHEQFF	TGTGCCAGCAGCCGTATAACTAGCGGGGGGCCGAGCGGCCATGAGCAGTTCTTC
.	TRBV5-1	TRBJ2-1	.	CASSSWRGNEQFF	TGCGCCAGCAGCTCCTGGAGGGGTAATGAGCAGTTCTTC
.	TRBV20-1	TRBJ1-5	.	CSARDTSQLQHF	TGCAGTGCTAGAGATACATCTCAGCTCCAGCATTTT
.	TRBV10-3	TRBJ2-7	TRBD2	CAISESTGAGAYEQYF	TGTGCCATCAGTGAGTCTACTGGCGCGGGGGCCTACGAGCAGTACTTC
.	TRBV10-3	TRBJ2-7	TRBD1	CAISPGQKYEQYF	TGTGCCATCAGTCCGGGACAGAAATACGAGCAGTACTTC
.	TRBV11-1	TRBJ2-2	.	CASSLLRGTNTGELFF	TGTGCCAGCAGCTTATTGCGCGGGACGAACACCGGGGAGCTGTTTTTT
.	TRBV27	TRBJ1-5	.	CASSPGDLDGPQHF	TGTGCCAGCAGTCCCGGGGATCTGGATGGGCCCCAGCATTTT
few	TRBV10-2	TRBJ2-3	.	CASSDFWIQGLKNTQYF	TGCGCCAGCAGTGACTTCTGGATCCAGGGGTTGAAGAATACGCAGTATTTT
.	TRBV20-1	TRBJ2-4	.	CSARDGSLERNIQYF	TGCAGTGCTAGAGACGGGTCTCTAGAGCGAAACATTCAGTACTTC
few	TRBV14	TRBJ2-5	TRBD2	CASSRRGLDETQYF	TGTGCCAGCAGCCGCCGGGGACTAGATGAGACCCAGTACTTC
.	TRBV7-3	TRBJ2-1	TRBD2	CASSLASGSFNEQFF	TGTGCCAGCAGCTTGGCTAGCGGGAGCTTCAATGAGCAGTTCTTC
.	TRBV24-1	TRBJ2-1	TRBD2	CATSDLVTSGSSYNEQFF	TGTGCCACCAGTGATTTGGTGACTAGCGGGAGCTCCTACAATGAGCAGTTCTTC
.	TRBV2	TRBJ2-5	TRBD2	CASSGIAGTETQYF	TGTGCCAGCAGTGGAATAGCGGGTACCGAGACCCAGTACTTC
few	TRBV15	TRBJ2-7	TRBD1	CATSRGGTGGVEQYF	TGTGCCACCAGCAGAGGAGGGACAGGGGGCGTCGAGCAGTACTTC